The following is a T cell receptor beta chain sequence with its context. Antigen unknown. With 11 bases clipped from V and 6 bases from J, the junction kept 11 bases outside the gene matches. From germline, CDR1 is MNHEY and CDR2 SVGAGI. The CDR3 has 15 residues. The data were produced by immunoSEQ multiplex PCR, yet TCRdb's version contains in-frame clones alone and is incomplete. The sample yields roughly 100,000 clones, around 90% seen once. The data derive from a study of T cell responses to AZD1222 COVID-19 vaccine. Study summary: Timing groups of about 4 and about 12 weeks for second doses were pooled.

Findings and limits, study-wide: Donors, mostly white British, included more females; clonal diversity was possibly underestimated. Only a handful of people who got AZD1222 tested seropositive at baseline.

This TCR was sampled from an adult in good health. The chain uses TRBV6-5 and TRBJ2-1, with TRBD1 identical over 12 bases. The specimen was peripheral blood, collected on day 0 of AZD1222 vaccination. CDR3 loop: CAAFLGTGGPNEQFF. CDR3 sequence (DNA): TGTGCCGCATTTCTCGGGACAGGGGGCCCCAATGAGCAGTTCTTC.